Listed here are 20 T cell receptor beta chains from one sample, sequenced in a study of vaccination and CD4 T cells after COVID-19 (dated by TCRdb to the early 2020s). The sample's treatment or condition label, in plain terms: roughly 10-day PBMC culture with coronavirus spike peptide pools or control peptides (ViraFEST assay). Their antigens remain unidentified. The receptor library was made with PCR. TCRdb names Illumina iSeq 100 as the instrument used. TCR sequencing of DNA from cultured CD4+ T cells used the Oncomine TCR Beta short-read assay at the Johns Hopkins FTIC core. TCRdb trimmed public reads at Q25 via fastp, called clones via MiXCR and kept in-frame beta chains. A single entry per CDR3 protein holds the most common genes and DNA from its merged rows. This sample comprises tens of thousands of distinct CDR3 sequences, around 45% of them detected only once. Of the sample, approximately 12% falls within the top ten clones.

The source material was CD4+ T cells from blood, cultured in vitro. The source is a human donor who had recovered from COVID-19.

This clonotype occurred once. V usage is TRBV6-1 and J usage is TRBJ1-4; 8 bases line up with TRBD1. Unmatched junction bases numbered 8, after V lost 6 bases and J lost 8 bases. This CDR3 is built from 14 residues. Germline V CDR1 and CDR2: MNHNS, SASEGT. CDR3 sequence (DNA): TGTGCCAGCAGCACAACAGGGGGACAAGAAAAACTGTTTTTT. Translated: CASSTTGGQEKLFF.

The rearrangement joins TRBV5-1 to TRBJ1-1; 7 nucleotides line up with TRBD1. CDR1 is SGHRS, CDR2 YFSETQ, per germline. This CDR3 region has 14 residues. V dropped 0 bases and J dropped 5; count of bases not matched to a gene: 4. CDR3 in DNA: TGCGCCAGCAGCTTGGAGGGGGCTGGGACTGAAGCTTTCTTT. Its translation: CASSLEGAGTEAFF.

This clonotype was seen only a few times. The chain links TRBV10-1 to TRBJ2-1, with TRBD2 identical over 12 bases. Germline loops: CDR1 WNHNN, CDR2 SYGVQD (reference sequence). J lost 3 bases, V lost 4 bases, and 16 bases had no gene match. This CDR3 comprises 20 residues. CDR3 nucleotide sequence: TGCGCCAGCAGTGGATGGACTAGCGGGGACTTCCTACTCATCTACAATGAGCAGTTCTTC. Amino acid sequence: CASSGWTSGDFLLIYNEQFF.

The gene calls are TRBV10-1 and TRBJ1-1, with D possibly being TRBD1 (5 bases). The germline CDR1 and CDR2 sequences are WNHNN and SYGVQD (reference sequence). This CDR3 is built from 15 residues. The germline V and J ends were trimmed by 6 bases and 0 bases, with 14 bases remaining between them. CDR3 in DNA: TGCGCCAGCAGCCCCGGTGAGGGGTTGAACACTGAAGCTTTCTTT. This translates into CASSPGEGLNTEAFF.

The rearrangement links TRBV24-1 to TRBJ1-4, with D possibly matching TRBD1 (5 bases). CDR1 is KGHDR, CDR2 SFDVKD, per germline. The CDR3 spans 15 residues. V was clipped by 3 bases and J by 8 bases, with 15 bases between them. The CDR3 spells CATSDRSGTQEKLFF. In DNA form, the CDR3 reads TGTGCCACCAGTGATCGATCCGGGACTCAGGAAAAACTGTTTTTT.

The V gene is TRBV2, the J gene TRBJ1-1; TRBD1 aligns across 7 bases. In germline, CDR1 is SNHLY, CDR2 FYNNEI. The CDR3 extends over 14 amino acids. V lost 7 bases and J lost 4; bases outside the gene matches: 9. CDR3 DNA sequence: TGTGCCAGCATCAGACAGGGTTTTGCCACTGAAGCTTTCTTT. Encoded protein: CASIRQGFATEAFF.

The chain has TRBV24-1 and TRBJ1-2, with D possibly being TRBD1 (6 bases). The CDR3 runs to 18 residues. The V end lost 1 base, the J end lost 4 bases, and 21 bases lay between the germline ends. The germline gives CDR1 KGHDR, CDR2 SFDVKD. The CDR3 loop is CATSDLGDKRRNLYGYTF. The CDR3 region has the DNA TGTGCCACCAGTGATTTAGGGGACAAGAGACGAAACCTCTATGGCTACACCTTC.

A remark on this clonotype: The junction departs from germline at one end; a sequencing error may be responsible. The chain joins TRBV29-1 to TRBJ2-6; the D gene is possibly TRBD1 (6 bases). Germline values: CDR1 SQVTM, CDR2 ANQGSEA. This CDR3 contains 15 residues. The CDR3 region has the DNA TGCAGCGTACAGGGTGTAAACTCTGGGACCAACGTCCTGACTTTC. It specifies CSVQGVNSGTNVLTF.

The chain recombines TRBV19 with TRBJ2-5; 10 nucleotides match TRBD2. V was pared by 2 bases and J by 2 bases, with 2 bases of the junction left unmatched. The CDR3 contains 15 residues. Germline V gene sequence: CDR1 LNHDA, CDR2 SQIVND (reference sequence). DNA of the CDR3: TGTGCCAGTAGTATACTAGCGGGGGAGCAAGAGACCCAGTACTTC. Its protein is CASSILAGEQETQYF.

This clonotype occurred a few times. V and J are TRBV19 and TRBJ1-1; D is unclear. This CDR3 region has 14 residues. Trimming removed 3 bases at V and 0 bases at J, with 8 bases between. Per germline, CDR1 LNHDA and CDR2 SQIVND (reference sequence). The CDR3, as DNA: TGTGCCAGTAGTATCCAGAATATGAACACTGAAGCTTTCTTT. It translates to CASSIQNMNTEAFF. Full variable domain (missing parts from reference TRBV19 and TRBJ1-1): DGGITQSPKYLFRKEGQNVTLSCEQNLNHDAMYWYRQDPGQGLRLIYYSQIVNDFQKGDIAEGYSVSREKKESFPLTVTSAQKNPTAFYLCASSIQNMNTEAFFGQGTRLTVV.

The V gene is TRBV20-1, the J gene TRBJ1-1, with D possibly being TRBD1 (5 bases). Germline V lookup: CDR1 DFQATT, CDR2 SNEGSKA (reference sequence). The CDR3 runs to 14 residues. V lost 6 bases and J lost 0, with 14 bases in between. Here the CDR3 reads CSAPRQRMNTEAFF. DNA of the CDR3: TGCAGTGCACCCCGACAGCGTATGAACACTGAAGCTTTCTTT.

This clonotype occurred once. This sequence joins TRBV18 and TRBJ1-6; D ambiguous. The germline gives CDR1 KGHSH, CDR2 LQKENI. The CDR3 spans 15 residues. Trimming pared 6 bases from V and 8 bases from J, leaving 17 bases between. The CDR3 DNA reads TGTGCCAGCTCCCCTATCCCCGGGAGAGATTCACCCCTCCACTTT. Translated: CASSPIPGRDSPLHF.

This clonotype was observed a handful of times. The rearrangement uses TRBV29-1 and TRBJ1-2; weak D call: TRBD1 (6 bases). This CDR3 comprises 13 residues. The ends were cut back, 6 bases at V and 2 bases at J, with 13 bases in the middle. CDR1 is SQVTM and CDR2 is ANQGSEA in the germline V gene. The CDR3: CSVRRGSNYGYTF. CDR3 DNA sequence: TGCAGCGTCCGCAGGGGATCCAACTATGGCTACACCTTC.

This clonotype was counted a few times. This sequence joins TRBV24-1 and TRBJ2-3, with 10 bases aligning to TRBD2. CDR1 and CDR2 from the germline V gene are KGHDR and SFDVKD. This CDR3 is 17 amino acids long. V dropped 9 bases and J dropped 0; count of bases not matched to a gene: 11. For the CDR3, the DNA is TGTGCCACCGACGGGCTAGCGGGAGTACCAAGCACAGATACGCAGTATTTT. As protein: CATDGLAGVPSTDTQYF.

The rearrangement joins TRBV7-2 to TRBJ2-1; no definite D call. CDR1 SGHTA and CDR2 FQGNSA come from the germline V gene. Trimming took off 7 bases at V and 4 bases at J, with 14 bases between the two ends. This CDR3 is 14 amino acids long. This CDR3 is CASTLARAYNEQFF. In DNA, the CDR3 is TGTGCCAGCACTCTCGCCAGAGCATACAATGAGCAGTTCTTC.

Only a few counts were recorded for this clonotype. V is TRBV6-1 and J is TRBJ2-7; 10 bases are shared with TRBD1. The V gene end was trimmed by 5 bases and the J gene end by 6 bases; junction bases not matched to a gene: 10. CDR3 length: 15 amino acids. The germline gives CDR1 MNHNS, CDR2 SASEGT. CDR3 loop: CASSHRDRGPSEQYF. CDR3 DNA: TGTGCCAGCAGTCACCGGGACAGGGGACCTTCCGAGCAGTACTTC.

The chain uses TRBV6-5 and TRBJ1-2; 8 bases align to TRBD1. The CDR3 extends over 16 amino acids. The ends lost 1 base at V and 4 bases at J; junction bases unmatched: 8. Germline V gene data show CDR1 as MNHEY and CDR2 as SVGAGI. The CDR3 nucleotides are TGTGCCAGCAGTTACTTCCGGGACAGGTATCCCTATGGCTACACCTTC. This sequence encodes CASSYFRDRYPYGYTF.

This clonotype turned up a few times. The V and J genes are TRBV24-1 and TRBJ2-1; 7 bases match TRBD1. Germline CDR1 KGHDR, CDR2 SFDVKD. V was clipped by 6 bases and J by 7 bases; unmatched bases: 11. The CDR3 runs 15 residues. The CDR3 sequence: CATSQGDRPWNEQFF. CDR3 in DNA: TGTGCCACCAGTCAAGGGGACAGACCGTGGAATGAGCAGTTCTTC.

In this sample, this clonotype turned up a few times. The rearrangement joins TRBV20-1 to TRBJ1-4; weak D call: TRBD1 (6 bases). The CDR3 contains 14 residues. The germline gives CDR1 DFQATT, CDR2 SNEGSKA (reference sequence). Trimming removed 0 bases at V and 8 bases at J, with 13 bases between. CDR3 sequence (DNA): TGCAGTGCTAGAGAGTGGACAGCTTTGGAAAAACTGTTTTTT. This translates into CSAREWTALEKLFF.

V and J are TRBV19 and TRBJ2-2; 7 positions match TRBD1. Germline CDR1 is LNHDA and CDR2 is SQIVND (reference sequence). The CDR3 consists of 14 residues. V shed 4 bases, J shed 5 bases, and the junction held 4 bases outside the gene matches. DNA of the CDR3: TGTGCCAGTAGTAAGACAGGGCGAACCGGGGAGCTGTTTTTT. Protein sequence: CASSKTGRTGELFF.